The T cell receptor (beta chain) described here comes from a study of blood T cell repertoires in COVID-19. Study background: The samples span acute and convalescent COVID-19 from the United States, Italy and Spain. The analysed material was cDNA or gDNA that came from T cells, B-cell-depleted T cells, or PBMCs.

In the study's own analysis: Cell counts per sample came from amplifying reference gene primers. This table comes from immunoSEQ multiplex PCR, and its TCRdb copy is limited to in-frame clones, with some not included. V, J and clone size reflect that table, while D and trimming were determined from the DNA. The sample has fewer than 110,000 clones, around nine tenths seen once. This clone was seen only a few times. CDR1 MNHEY and CDR2 SVGAGI come from the germline V gene. This CDR3 has 14 residues. The V segment lost 4 bases and the J segment 7 bases; nucleotides outside the gene matches: 6. The TCR comes from a woman in her twenties or thirties with acute or convalescent COVID-19. The J gene is TRBJ1-2, the V gene TRBV6-5, with 10 bases that match TRBD1. The sample comprised peripheral blood. CDR3 loop: CASSSLGQGSGYTF. For the CDR3, the DNA is TGTGCCAGCAGTTCTCTGGGACAGGGGTCTGGCTACACCTTC.